The following is a T cell receptor (beta chain) sequence with its context. Its specificity is not known. This sample was taken from a study of T cell responses to AZD1222 COVID-19 vaccine. The protocol was immunoSEQ multiplex PCR, while the TCRdb copy is restricted to in-frame clones and leaves out a portion. This sample yields 15,000 to 20,000 clones, of which around 81% are seen a single time; 20% to 25% belongs to the top ten. Regarding the study as a whole: Spike-specific TCR breadth and depth rose after two AZD1222 doses. Spike-wide coverage was observed for vaccine-associated CD4 TCRs, with dominant responses at 160-218 and 743-854. A mostly white British donor set with more females was recruited, and clonal diversity was possibly underestimated.

This CDR3 spans 13 amino acids. Germline-derived CDR1 and CDR2 are MNHEY and SVGEGT. The ends were cut back, 6 bases at V and 1 base at J, with 9 bases in the middle. Sample: peripheral blood, taken 28 days after the second AZD1222 dose. V is TRBV6-2 or TRBV6-3 and J is TRBJ1-1, with a possible D match to TRBD1 (5 bases). The clonotype comes from an adult who received the AZD1222 COVID-19 vaccine. The CDR3 DNA reads TGTGCCAGCAGCTCACAGGAGAACACTGAAGCTTTCTTT. It codes for CASSSQENTEAFF.